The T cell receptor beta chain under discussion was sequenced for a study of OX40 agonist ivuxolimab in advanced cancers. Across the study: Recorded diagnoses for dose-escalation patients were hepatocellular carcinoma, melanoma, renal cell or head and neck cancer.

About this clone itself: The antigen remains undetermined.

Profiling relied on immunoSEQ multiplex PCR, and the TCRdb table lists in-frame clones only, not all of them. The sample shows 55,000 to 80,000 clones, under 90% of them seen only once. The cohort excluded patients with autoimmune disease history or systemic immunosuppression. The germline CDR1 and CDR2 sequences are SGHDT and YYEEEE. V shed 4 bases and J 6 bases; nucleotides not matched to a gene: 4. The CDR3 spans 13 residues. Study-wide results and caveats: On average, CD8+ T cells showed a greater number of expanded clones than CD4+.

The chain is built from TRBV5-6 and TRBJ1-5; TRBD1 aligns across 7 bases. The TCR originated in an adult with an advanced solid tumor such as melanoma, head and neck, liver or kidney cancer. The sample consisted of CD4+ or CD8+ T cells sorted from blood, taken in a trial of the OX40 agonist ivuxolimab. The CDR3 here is CASSTTGVQPQHF. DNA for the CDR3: TGTGCCAGCAGCACCACAGGGGTTCAGCCCCAGCATTTT.